Following are 6 T cell receptor beta chains from one sample sequenced in a study of blood T cells in healthy people across ages. Together with a sample-barcoded 5' primer, a J-beta primer mix was included in a second PCR lasting about 6 to 11 cycles. TCRdb used MiXCR to reprocess the 5' RACE reads, holding one entry per CDR3 protein. This table has hundreds of thousands of distinct CDR3 sequences, 52% appearing once. Sample: blood. The origin of the receptors is a man aged 55 to 70 in good health.

This clonotype appeared a few times. The chain uses TRBV12-3 or TRBV12-4 and TRBJ2-2, with 9 nucleotides matching TRBD1. V was clipped by 5 bases and J by 5 bases; unmatched bases: 3. The CDR3 has 14 amino acids. The CDR3 loop reads CASSLTGGTGELFF. CDR3 sequence (DNA): TGTGCCAGCAGTCTGACAGGGGGAACCGGGGAGCTGTTTTTT.

The J gene is TRBJ2-3, the V gene TRBV27, with D uncertain. The germline V and J ends were trimmed by 3 bases and 4 bases, with 11 bases remaining between them. The CDR3 consists of 14 residues. Looked up from germline, CDR1 is MNHEY and CDR2 is SMNVEV (reference sequence). The CDR3 DNA is TGTGCCAGCAGTTTCGACTCAGGTGCAGATACGCAGTATTTT. This sequence encodes CASSFDSGADTQYF.

This clonotype showed up just a few times. This chain joins TRBV7-3 and TRBJ2-5; D possibly corresponds to TRBD1 (5 bases). The CDR3 sequence is 15 residues long. Deletions cut 5 bases from V and 3 bases from J, with 16 bases between. The germline V gene has CDR1 SGHTA and CDR2 FQGTGA. In DNA, the CDR3 is TGTGCCAGCAGCGCTCGTGGGGCGTCGGAAGAGACCCAGTACTTC. Translation: CASSARGASEETQYF. Full variable domain (rest looked up from reference TRBV7-3 and TRBJ2-5): GAGVSQTPSNKVTEKGKYVELRCDPISGHTALYWYRQSLGQGPEFLIYFQGTGAADDSGLPNDRFFAVRPEGSVSTLKIQRTERGDSAVYLCASSARGASEETQYFGPGTRLLVL.

There are a few counts of this clonotype. The chain joins TRBV7-2 to TRBJ2-5; D might be TRBD1 or TRBD2, each matching 5 bases. This CDR3 has 12 residues. The germline gives CDR1 SGHTA, CDR2 FQGNSA. V was clipped by 3 bases and J by 11 bases, with 13 bases between them. The CDR3 protein is CASSFPGTMQYF. The CDR3 DNA reads TGTGCCAGCAGCTTCCCGGGGACGATGCAGTACTTC.

The CDR3 nucleotides read TGCAGTGCTAGAGATAGAGAGGGCAGGGTACCCTACAATGAGCAGTTCTTC. Residues: CSARDREGRVPYNEQFF. This chain links TRBV20-1 with TRBJ2-1; D is possibly TRBD1 or TRBD2 (5 bases each). This CDR3 has 17 amino acids. Trimming stripped 0 bases from V and 2 bases from J, with 17 bases between. Germline V CDR1 and CDR2: DFQATT, SNEGSKA (reference sequence).

Only a few counts were recorded for this clonotype. This sequence joins TRBV12-3 or TRBV12-4 and TRBJ2-3, with 8 bases that match TRBD2. The V and J ends lost 6 bases and 2 bases, in that order; junction bases with no gene match: 13. The CDR3 has 17 residues. As DNA, the CDR3 is TGTGCCAGCAGCCACGGATTAGCGGGACGCCTCACAGATACGCAGTATTTT. It is translated as CASSHGLAGRLTDTQYF.